This T cell receptor beta chain was found in a study of cytomegalovirus exposure and HLA in healthy donors. As for the study in general: Among 150 million to 200 million T cells, an earlier analysis found around 100 million unique TCR beta sequences. Study-level results: Usually a TCR sequence was rare, but some public TCRs were found in many donors. Across HLA loci, a later analysis found differing TCR association rates, with DRB1 most and HLA-C fewest. V- and J-gene trimming in TCR beta was tied to a missense DCLRE1C variant by an analysis performed later.

In regard to this clone: The antigen is undetermined.

Vbeta (60) and Jbeta (13) primers were used in the PCR. Sequencing was performed with immunoSEQ multiplex PCR; in TCRdb, only in-frame clones are kept and a portion is missing. The sample records roughly 150,000 clones, 64% being singletons. V was clipped by 3 bases and J by 0 bases, with 15 bases between them. This CDR3 spans 17 amino acids. Germline lookup yields CDR1 MDHEN and CDR2 SYDVKM. V gene TRBV28 combines with J gene TRBJ2-4, with D perhaps TRBD1 (6 bases). Specimen: PBMCs. The receptor was derived from a woman in her twenties or thirties in good health and CMV-seropositive. CDR3 nucleotide sequence: TGTGCCAGCAGTTTGCGTAGGGACACACTAGCCAAAAACATTCAGTACTTC. The encoded protein is CASSLRRDTLAKNIQYF.